The rows below give T cell receptor beta chains drawn from one sample of a study of blood T cell repertoires in COVID-19. Assay used: immunoSEQ multiplex PCR; TCRdb lists only in-frame clones, some missing. The sample holds 65,000 to 85,000 clones, about four fifths seen once. The specimen sequenced was peripheral blood. The source of these receptors is a man aged 50 or older with active COVID-19. Each CDR3 is given with its conserved first and last residue. D genes are given only for firm matches. Clone size, where shown, is once, few, many, or a class for clones that have expanded.

V: TRBV5-3
D: NA
size: NA
J: TRBJ1-4
CDR3: CARSSNRQATNEKLFF
DNA: TGTGCCAGAAGCTCAAACCGACAGGCAACTAATGAAAAACTGTTTTTT

V: TRBV11-2
D: NA
size: NA
J: TRBJ1-1
CDR3: CASSLEEGGVAFF
DNA: TGTGCCAGCAGCTTAGAGGAAGGGGGGGTAGCTTTCTTT

V: TRBV4-3
D: TRBD2
size: NA
J: TRBJ2-4
CDR3: CASSQELVAGDKNIQYF
DNA: TGCGCCAGCAGCCAAGAGTTGGTAGCGGGGGATAAAAACATTCAGTACTTC

V: TRBV6-5
D: TRBD1
size: NA
J: TRBJ2-7
CDR3: CASTQDRGRGEQYF
DNA: TGTGCCAGCACCCAGGACAGGGGGCGCGGCGAGCAGTACTTC

V: TRBV6-5
D: NA
size: NA
J: TRBJ1-6
CDR3: CASSYAREVGNSPLHF
DNA: TGTGCCAGCAGTTACGCCAGGGAAGTGGGGAATTCACCCCTCCACTTT

V: TRBV19
D: TRBD2
size: NA
J: TRBJ2-5
CDR3: CASSIGTRTSDYQETQYF
DNA: TGTGCCAGTAGTATAGGGACGCGTACTAGCGATTATCAAGAGACCCAGTACTTC

V: TRBV24-1
D: TRBD2
size: NA
J: TRBJ2-5
CDR3: CATSLLAGEGGQETQYF
DNA: TGTGCCACCAGCCTTCTAGCGGGAGAGGGGGGCCAAGAGACCCAGTACTTC

V: TRBV30
D: NA
size: NA
J: TRBJ2-6
CDR3: CAWSVQVLANVLTF
DNA: TGTGCCTGGAGTGTCCAGGTACTGGCCAACGTCCTGACTTTC

V: TRBV27
D: TRBD2
size: NA
J: TRBJ2-5
CDR3: CASSFSSLAGGRETQYF
DNA: TGTGCCAGCAGTTTTTCCTCACTAGCGGGAGGGCGAGAGACCCAGTACTTC

V: TRBV6-1
D: NA
size: NA
J: TRBJ2-7
CDR3: CASSGGTGSTSGSPGHEQYF
DNA: TGTGCCAGCAGTGGGGGGACAGGGAGTACTAGCGGTTCCCCGGGCCACGAGCAGTACTTC

V: TRBV19
D: TRBD1
size: NA
J: TRBJ2-7
CDR3: CASTPTGMSSYEQYF
DNA: TGTGCCAGTACCCCGACAGGGATGAGCTCCTACGAGCAGTACTTC

V: TRBV6-5
D: TRBD2
size: NA
J: TRBJ2-7
CDR3: CASSYSWGGTNEQYF
DNA: TGTGCCAGCAGTTACTCGTGGGGGGGAACGAACGAGCAGTACTTC

V: TRBV28
D: NA
size: NA
J: TRBJ1-1
CDR3: CASSYERTFF
DNA: TGTGCCAGCAGCTATGAAAGAACTTTCTTT

V: TRBV27
D: TRBD2
size: NA
J: TRBJ2-7
CDR3: CASKGGAREQYF
DNA: TGTGCCTCGAAGGGAGGGGCGCGGGAGCAGTACTTC

V: TRBV10-3
D: TRBD1
size: NA
J: TRBJ2-1
CDR3: CAISRDRGHPVGNEQFF
DNA: TGTGCCATCAGCCGGGACAGGGGGCACCCGGTAGGCAATGAGCAGTTCTTC

V: TRBV4-1
D: TRBD1
size: NA
J: TRBJ1-3
CDR3: CASSQGTGGGNTIYF
DNA: TGCGCCAGCAGCCAAGGGACAGGGGGAGGAAACACCATATATTTT

V: TRBV4-1
D: NA
size: NA
J: TRBJ1-2
CDR3: CASSHLLGYTF
DNA: TGCGCCAGCAGCCATCTTCTCGGCTACACCTTC

V: TRBV2
D: NA
size: once
J: TRBJ2-7
CDR3: CASSEFSTRSTYEQYF
DNA: TGTGCCAGCAGCGAATTCAGTACTAGATCCACCTACGAGCAGTACTTC

V: TRBV10-2
D: TRBD2
size: NA
J: TRBJ2-2
CDR3: CASRVSGGAGGELFF
DNA: TGCGCCAGCAGGGTCAGCGGGGGGGCCGGCGGGGAGCTGTTTTTT

V: TRBV12-2
D: NA
size: NA
J: TRBJ1-1
CDR3: CASRLEGTPGQGLVSEAFF
DNA: TGTGCAAGTCGCTTAGAAGGAACCCCGGGACAGGGGCTCGTTTCCGAAGCTTTCTTT

V: TRBV10-3
D: TRBD2
size: NA
J: TRBJ2-3
CDR3: CAISELTSGRIDTQYF
DNA: TGTGCCATCAGTGAGTTGACTAGCGGGAGAATAGATACGCAGTATTTT

V: TRBV9
D: NA
size: NA
J: TRBJ1-2
CDR3: CASSVGTVANYGYTF
DNA: TGTGCCAGCAGCGTAGGGACAGTAGCTAACTATGGCTACACCTTC

V: TRBV7-2
D: NA
size: NA
J: TRBJ1-6
CDR3: CASSLGRGDSPLHF
DNA: TGTGCCAGCAGCTTAGGTCGGGGGGATTCACCCCTCCACTTT

V: TRBV6-7
D: NA
size: NA
J: TRBJ2-7
CDR3: CASSYSDRCYLEQYF
DNA: TGTGCCAGCAGTTACTCCGACAGGTGTTATCTCGAGCAGTACTTC

V: TRBV4-3
D: TRBD1
size: NA
J: TRBJ2-2
CDR3: CASSQYPGQGNTGELFF
DNA: TGCGCCAGCAGCCAGTATCCGGGACAGGGGAACACCGGGGAGCTGTTTTTT

V: TRBV4-1
D: TRBD2
size: NA
J: TRBJ2-1
CDR3: CASSPSGAGRYNEQFF
DNA: TGCGCCAGCAGCCCGTCGGGAGCGGGGAGATACAATGAGCAGTTCTTC

V: TRBV27
D: NA
size: NA
J: TRBJ2-5
CDR3: CASSSQETQYF
DNA: TGTGCCAGCAGTTCCCAGGAGACCCAGTACTTC

V: TRBV7-3
D: NA
size: NA
J: TRBJ2-1
CDR3: CASSLTGASYNEQFF
DNA: TGTGCCAGCAGCTTAACGGGGGCATCCTACAATGAGCAGTTCTTC

V: TRBV27
D: NA
size: NA
J: TRBJ1-2
CDR3: CASSWEGGRGYTF
DNA: TGTGCCAGCAGTTGGGAGGGGGGGCGTGGCTACACCTTC

V: TRBV24-1
D: TRBD1
size: NA
J: TRBJ2-2
CDR3: CATSGPGTGGFDTGELFF
DNA: TGTGCCACCAGTGGCCCCGGGACAGGGGGCTTCGACACCGGGGAGCTGTTTTTT

V: TRBV6-5
D: TRBD1
size: NA
J: TRBJ2-7
CDR3: CASSSRGLLGEQYF
DNA: TGTGCCAGCAGCTCTAGGGGGCTATTAGGCGAGCAGTACTTC

V: TRBV10-3
D: TRBD1
size: NA
J: TRBJ2-7
CDR3: CAISSGQGYEQYF
DNA: TGTGCCATCAGTTCGGGACAGGGCTACGAGCAGTACTTC

V: TRBV9
D: TRBD1
size: NA
J: TRBJ1-1
CDR3: CASSVAPTGGTEAFF
DNA: TGTGCCAGCAGCGTAGCCCCGACAGGGGGCACTGAAGCTTTCTTT

V: TRBV27
D: TRBD1
size: few
J: TRBJ1-6
CDR3: CASSMRRGSYNSPLHF
DNA: TGTGCCAGCAGTATGCGCAGGGGGTCCTATAATTCACCCCTCCACTTT

V: TRBV18
D: NA
size: NA
J: TRBJ1-5
CDR3: CASSPQGSNQPQHF
DNA: TGTGCCAGCTCACCTCAGGGAAGCAATCAGCCCCAGCATTTT

V: TRBV9
D: TRBD2
size: NA
J: TRBJ2-7
CDR3: CASSALAGGDEQYF
DNA: TGTGCCAGCAGCGCCCTAGCGGGAGGCGACGAGCAGTACTTC

V: TRBV7-2
D: NA
size: NA
J: TRBJ1-4
CDR3: CASGGGFVEKLFF
DNA: TGTGCCAGCGGGGGAGGGTTCGTTGAAAAACTGTTTTTT

V: TRBV27
D: TRBD2
size: once
J: TRBJ2-7
CDR3: CASRSSGAGTYEQYF
DNA: TGTGCCAGCAGGTCTAGCGGGGCCGGAACCTACGAGCAGTACTTC

V: TRBV13
D: NA
size: once
J: TRBJ1-2
CDR3: CASSLHRNPYGYTF
DNA: TGTGCCAGCAGCTTACACAGGAACCCCTATGGCTACACCTTC

V: TRBV19
D: TRBD1
size: NA
J: TRBJ2-2
CDR3: CASSTRQGNTGELFF
DNA: TGTGCCAGTAGTACCCGACAGGGGAACACCGGGGAGCTGTTTTTT

V: TRBV24-1
D: TRBD2
size: NA
J: TRBJ2-7
CDR3: CATKHPAGPYEQYF
DNA: TGTGCCACAAAGCATCCAGCGGGACCCTACGAGCAGTACTTC

V: TRBV4-3
D: TRBD2
size: NA
J: TRBJ2-2
CDR3: CASSQQLASGRDTGELFF
DNA: TGCGCCAGCAGCCAACAACTAGCTAGCGGGAGGGACACCGGGGAGCTGTTTTTT

V: TRBV9
D: TRBD1
size: NA
J: TRBJ1-1
CDR3: CASANTGDTEAFF
DNA: TGTGCCAGCGCAAATACAGGGGACACTGAAGCTTTCTTT

V: TRBV27
D: NA
size: NA
J: TRBJ2-7
CDR3: CASSSKMSYEQYF
DNA: TGTGCCAGCAGTTCGAAAATGAGCTACGAGCAGTACTTC

V: TRBV7-9
D: TRBD1
size: NA
J: TRBJ2-7
CDR3: CASSLVDRAYEQYF
DNA: TGTGCCAGCAGCTTAGTGGACAGGGCCTACGAGCAGTACTTC

V: TRBV11-2
D: TRBD1
size: NA
J: TRBJ1-1
CDR3: CASSSLTGGYTEAFF
DNA: TGTGCCAGCAGCTCTTTGACAGGGGGTTACACTGAAGCTTTCTTT

V: TRBV12-3/TRBV12-4
D: NA
size: NA
J: TRBJ2-2
CDR3: CASRSRVGELFF
DNA: TGTGCCAGCAGATCCCGGGTCGGGGAGCTGTTTTTT

V: TRBV25-1
D: TRBD2
size: NA
J: TRBJ2-3
CDR3: CASSGGLADSTDTQYF
DNA: TGTGCCAGCAGTGGGGGACTAGCGGATAGCACAGATACGCAGTATTTT

V: TRBV27
D: TRBD2
size: once
J: TRBJ2-1
CDR3: CASIGRGLAWNEQFF
DNA: TGTGCCAGCATCGGTAGGGGACTAGCGTGGAATGAGCAGTTCTTC

V: TRBV9
D: NA
size: few
J: TRBJ2-7
CDR3: CASSVGGPEQYF
DNA: TGTGCCAGCAGCGTAGGAGGGCCCGAGCAGTACTTC

V: TRBV6-5
D: TRBD2
size: NA
J: TRBJ2-1
CDR3: CASSLSGRNYNEQFF
DNA: TGTGCCAGCAGCCTTAGCGGGAGAAACTACAATGAGCAGTTCTTC

V: TRBV7-3
D: NA
size: NA
J: TRBJ2-3
CDR3: CASSVTNPDTQYF
DNA: TGTGCCAGCAGCGTCACTAACCCAGATACGCAGTATTTT

V: TRBV3-1/TRBV3-2
D: NA
size: once
J: TRBJ2-7
CDR3: CASRSAQEQYF
DNA: TGTGCCAGCAGAAGCGCCCAAGAGCAGTACTTC

V: TRBV12-1
D: NA
size: NA
J: TRBJ2-1
CDR3: CASSLESLQRGIYNEQFF
DNA: TGTGCCAGCAGCTTAGAAAGTCTTCAGCGGGGCATTTACAATGAGCAGTTCTTC

V: TRBV30
D: TRBD1
size: NA
J: TRBJ2-3
CDR3: CAWQRDRGNRDTQYF
DNA: TGTGCCTGGCAGCGGGACAGGGGGAATCGGGATACGCAGTATTTT